The clone carrying this T cell receptor beta chain was recorded at least ten times. Its matching antigen is unknown. This sample was taken from a study of identical twins. Study-wide findings and caveats: Within cord blood, abundant beta clonotypes carried fewer insertions, but memory repertoires showed no such trend. Models underestimated out-of-frame TCR alpha sharing in monozygotic twins. It was possible that invariant MAIT and iNKT cells partly confounded the zero-insertion analyses. Beta out-of-frame sequences displayed a weaker excess of sharing between twins.

From the 5' RACE reads, TCRdb called clonotypes with MiXCR, one entry per CDR3 protein. Among about 100,000 distinct CDR3 sequences listed, 5.9% were seen once. J gave up 3 bases and V 5 bases, and 3 bases lay outside the gene matches. The CDR3 totals 13 residues. The germline V gene has CDR1 SGHAT and CDR2 FQDESV (reference sequence). The sequenced sample was memory T cells sorted from blood. The receptor's source is a woman between 45 and 60 years old in good health. The rearrangement joins TRBV11-1 to TRBJ1-2; 7 positions agree with TRBD1. The CDR3 DNA is TGTGCCAGCAGCCTGACAGGGTACTATGGCTACACCTTC. Its translation: CASSLTGYYGYTF. Combining the CDR3 with reference TRBV11-1 and TRBJ1-2 gives the whole variable domain EAEVAQSPRYKITEKSQAVAFWCDPISGHATLYWYRQILGQGPELLVQFQDESVVDDSQLPKDRFSAERLKGVDSTLKIQPAELGDSAMYLCASSLTGYYGYTFGSGTRLTVV.